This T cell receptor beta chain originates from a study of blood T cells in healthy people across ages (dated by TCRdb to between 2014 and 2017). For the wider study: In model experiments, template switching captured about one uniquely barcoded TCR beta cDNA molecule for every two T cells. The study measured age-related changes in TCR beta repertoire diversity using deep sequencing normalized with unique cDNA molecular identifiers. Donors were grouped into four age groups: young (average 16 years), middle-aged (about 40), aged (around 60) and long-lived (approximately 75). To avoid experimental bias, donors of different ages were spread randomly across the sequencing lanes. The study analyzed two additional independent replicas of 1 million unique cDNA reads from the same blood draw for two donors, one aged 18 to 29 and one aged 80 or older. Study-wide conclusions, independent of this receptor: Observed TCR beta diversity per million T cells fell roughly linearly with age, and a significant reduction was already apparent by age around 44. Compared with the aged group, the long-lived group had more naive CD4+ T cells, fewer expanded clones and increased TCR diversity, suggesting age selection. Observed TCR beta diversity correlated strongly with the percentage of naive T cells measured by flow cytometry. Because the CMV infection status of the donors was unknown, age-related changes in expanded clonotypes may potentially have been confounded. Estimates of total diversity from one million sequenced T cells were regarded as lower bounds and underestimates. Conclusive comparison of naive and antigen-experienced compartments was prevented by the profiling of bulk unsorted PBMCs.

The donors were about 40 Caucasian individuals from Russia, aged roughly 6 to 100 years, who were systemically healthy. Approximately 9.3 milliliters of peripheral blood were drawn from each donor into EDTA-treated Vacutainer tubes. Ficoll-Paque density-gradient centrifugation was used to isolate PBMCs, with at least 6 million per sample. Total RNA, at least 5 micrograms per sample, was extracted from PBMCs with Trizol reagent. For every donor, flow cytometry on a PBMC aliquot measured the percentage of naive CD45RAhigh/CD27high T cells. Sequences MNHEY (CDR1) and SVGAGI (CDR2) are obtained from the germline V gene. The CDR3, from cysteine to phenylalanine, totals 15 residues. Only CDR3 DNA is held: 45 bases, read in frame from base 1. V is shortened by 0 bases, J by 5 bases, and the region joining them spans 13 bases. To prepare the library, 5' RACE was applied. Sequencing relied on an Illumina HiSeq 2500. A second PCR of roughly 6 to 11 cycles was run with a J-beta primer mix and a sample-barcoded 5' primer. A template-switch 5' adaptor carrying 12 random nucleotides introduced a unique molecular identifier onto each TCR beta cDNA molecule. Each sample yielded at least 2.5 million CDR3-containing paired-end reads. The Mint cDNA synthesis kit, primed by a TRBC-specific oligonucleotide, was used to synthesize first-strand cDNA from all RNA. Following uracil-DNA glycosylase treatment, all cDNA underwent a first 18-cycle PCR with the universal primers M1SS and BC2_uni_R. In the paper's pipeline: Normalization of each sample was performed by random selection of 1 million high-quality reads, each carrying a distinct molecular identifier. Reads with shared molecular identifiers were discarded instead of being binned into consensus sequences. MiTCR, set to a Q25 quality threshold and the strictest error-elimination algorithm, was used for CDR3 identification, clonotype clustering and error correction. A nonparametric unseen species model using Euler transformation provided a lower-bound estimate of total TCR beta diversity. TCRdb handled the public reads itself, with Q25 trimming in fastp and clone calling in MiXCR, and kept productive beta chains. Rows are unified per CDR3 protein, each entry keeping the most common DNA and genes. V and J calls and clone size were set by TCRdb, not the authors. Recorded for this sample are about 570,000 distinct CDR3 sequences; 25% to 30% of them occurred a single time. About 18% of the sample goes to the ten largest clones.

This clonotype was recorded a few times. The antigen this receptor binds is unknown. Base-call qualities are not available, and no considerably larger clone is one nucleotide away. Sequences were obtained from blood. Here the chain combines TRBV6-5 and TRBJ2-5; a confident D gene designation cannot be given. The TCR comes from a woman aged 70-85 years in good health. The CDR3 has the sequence CASSYSSSGFETQYF. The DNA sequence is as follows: TGTGCCAGCAGTTACTCGTCTTCCGGATTTGAGACCCAGTACTTC.